A selection of T cell receptor beta chains follows, all from one sample in a study of T-cell memory formation after mild COVID-19. In TCRdb, the 5' RACE reads were re-called with MiXCR into one record per CDR3 protein. The sample carries 450,000 to 650,000 distinct CDR3 sequences, 15% to 20% recorded once. Material for sequencing was PBMCs or a T cell subset sorted from them (not recorded which). The receptors were gathered from an adult woman who had mild COVID-19 (a few samples of this study predate the infection). Cell type and time point are not known. The CDR3 runs from the conserved cysteine through the conserved F or W. D genes are given only for firm matches. The size field is filled for only some rows; it gives once, few, many or a size class.

size	J	V	D	CDR3	DNA
NA	TRBJ2-7	TRBV11-2	NA	CASSLAPGPSYEQYF	TGTGCCAGCAGCTTAGCCCCCGGACCCTCCTACGAGCAGTACTTC
NA	TRBJ1-5	TRBV7-2	TRBD1	CASSLAGQGWEPQHF	TGTGCCAGCAGCTTAGCAGGACAGGGCTGGGAGCCCCAGCATTTT
NA	TRBJ1-1	TRBV7-8	NA	CASSLGVGSEAFF	TGTGCCAGCAGCCTTGGGGTGGGGTCTGAAGCTTTCTTT
NA	TRBJ1-1	TRBV7-2	TRBD1	CASSFGTGYTEAFF	TGTGCCAGCAGCTTCGGGACAGGGTACACTGAAGCTTTCTTT
few	TRBJ1-2	TRBV29-1	TRBD1	CSVDKQGYGYTF	TGCAGCGTTGATAAACAGGGGTATGGCTACACCTTC
many	TRBJ2-2	TRBV5-1	TRBD2	CASRPSGSYTGELFF	TGCGCCAGCAGACCTAGCGGGAGCTACACCGGGGAGCTGTTTTTT
NA	TRBJ2-1	TRBV15	NA	CATSRDGRAHQQFF	TGTGCCACCAGCAGAGATGGCAGGGCCCATCAGCAGTTCTTC
NA	TRBJ2-3	TRBV12-3/TRBV12-4	NA	CASSFEGTSTDTQYF	TGTGCCAGCAGTTTTGAGGGGACTAGCACAGATACGCAGTATTTT
NA	TRBJ1-2	TRBV2	NA	CASSVAGSAYGYTF	TGTGCCAGCAGTGTAGCGGGGAGCGCCTATGGCTACACCTTC
NA	TRBJ1-3	TRBV2	TRBD1	CASSMTGPGNTIYF	TGTGCCAGCAGTATGACAGGGCCTGGAAACACCATATATTTT
NA	TRBJ1-3	TRBV20-1	TRBD1	CSATGQDTSSGNTIYF	TGCAGTGCTACAGGACAGGATACGAGCTCTGGAAACACCATATATTTT
NA	TRBJ1-6	TRBV5-1	NA	CASSIGQPYNSPLHF	TGCGCCAGCAGCATAGGACAGCCCTATAATTCACCCCTCCACTTT
NA	TRBJ1-5	TRBV7-2	NA	CASSLVASGVNQPQHF	TGTGCCAGCAGCTTGGTTGCATCGGGTGTCAATCAGCCCCAGCATTTT
few	TRBJ1-2	TRBV25-1	NA	CASSEWQGNGYTF	TGTGCCAGCAGTGAGTGGCAGGGTAATGGCTACACCTTC
NA	TRBJ2-4	TRBV6-2/TRBV6-3	TRBD1	CASSSRDRGLELSDIQYF	TGTGCCAGCAGTTCCCGGGACAGGGGCCTCGAACTTAGCGACATTCAGTACTTC
NA	TRBJ2-7	TRBV5-5	TRBD1	CASSLATDRTYEQYF	TGTGCCAGCAGCTTGGCCACGGACAGGACCTACGAGCAGTACTTC
NA	TRBJ2-5	TRBV15	NA	CATSRVRRGPRRETQYF	TGTGCCACCAGCAGAGTACGGCGGGGGCCAAGGCGAGAGACCCAGTACTTC
many	TRBJ2-3	TRBV6-6	TRBD2	CASSPLGGRTDTQYF	TGTGCCAGCAGCCCCCTCGGGGGGAGGACAGATACGCAGTATTTT
few	TRBJ2-3	TRBV3-1	NA	CASSQDARGTTDTQYF	TGTGCCAGCAGCCAAGATGCGAGGGGGACTACAGATACGCAGTATTTT
NA	TRBJ1-1	TRBV6-9	NA	CASSYHGPIDSTEAFF	TGTGCCAGCAGTTATCACGGTCCGATCGATTCCACTGAAGCTTTCTTT